Listed below are T cell receptor beta chains from one sample, sequenced in a study of blood T cell repertoires in COVID-19. The protocol was immunoSEQ multiplex PCR, while the TCRdb copy is restricted to in-frame clones and leaves out a portion. The profile shows around 10,000 clones, around 91% of them singletons. The sample comprised peripheral blood. These receptors were taken from a human donor in a cohort sampled during active COVID-19. Each CDR3 is given with its conserved first and last residue. The D gene is left open where the match is weak. Part of the rows lack a size; the others show once, few, many or a class for expanded clones.

TRBV15,TRBJ2-3,-,TRBD2,TGTGCCACCAGCCTCCAAGCGGGGACCACAGATACGCAGTATTTT,CATSLQAGTTDTQYF
TRBV5-6,TRBJ1-1,-,-,TGTGCCAGCAGCCCGGTCCGGGGGGGGACTGAAGCTTTCTTT,CASSPVRGGTEAFF
TRBV11-3,TRBJ1-6,-,TRBD1,TGTGCCAGCAGCTTAGAAAGGGGTCGGGGACAGAGTAATTCACCCCTCCACTTT,CASSLERGRGQSNSPLHF
TRBV5-1,TRBJ2-4,-,-,TGCGCCAGCAGCGCCGGGAGTATCATAGCCAAAAACATTCAGTACTTC,CASSAGSIIAKNIQYF
TRBV14,TRBJ1-1,-,-,TGTGCCAGCAGCCAAGTTTGGACAAATCCGGGGGGCACTGAAGCTTTCTTT,CASSQVWTNPGGTEAFF
TRBV5-1,TRBJ2-7,-,-,TGCGCCAGCAGCTTGGACGGCCCCAGGGACGAGCAGTACTTC,CASSLDGPRDEQYF
TRBV10-3,TRBJ1-1,-,-,TGTGCCATCAGGTCCAGGGCCATGAACACTGAAGCTTTCTTT,CAIRSRAMNTEAFF
TRBV5-1,TRBJ2-3,-,TRBD2,TGCGCCAGCAGCTTGGTCCGACTAGCGGGGGGTGGAGATACGCAGTATTTT,CASSLVRLAGGGDTQYF
TRBV28,TRBJ1-3,-,TRBD1,TGTGCCAGCAGTTTAGGGGGACAGTCTGGAAACACCATATATTTT,CASSLGGQSGNTIYF
TRBV5-1,TRBJ2-2,-,TRBD1,TGCGCCAGCAGCTTGGGCTGGACAGGGAGTTACGCCGGGGAGCTGTTTTTT,CASSLGWTGSYAGELFF
TRBV11-2,TRBJ2-1,-,TRBD2,TGTGCCAGCAGCCAAAGGACTAGGCGCGGCAATGAGCAGTTCTTC,CASSQRTRRGNEQFF
TRBV5-4,TRBJ2-7,-,TRBD2,TGTGCCAGCAGCTCCGGGGGGGGGCGGTACGAGCAGTACTTC,CASSSGGGRYEQYF
TRBV7-9,TRBJ2-2,-,TRBD2,TGTGCCAGCAGCGCAACTAGCGGGGGGAGCACCGGGGAGCTGTTTTTT,CASSATSGGSTGELFF
TRBV12-5,TRBJ1-1,-,-,TGTGCTAGTGGTTTTGGGCCCTCCGGGGGGCAAGTCCCTTCGAACACTGAAGCTTTCTTT,CASGFGPSGGQVPSNTEAFF
TRBV9,TRBJ2-1,-,-,TGTGCCAGCAGCGTAAGGGGACTTTCCTACAATGAGCAGTTCTTC,CASSVRGLSYNEQFF
TRBV3-1/TRBV3-2,TRBJ2-7,-,-,TGTGCCAGCAGCCCAGTCCCGGACAGCTCCTACGAGCAGTACTTC,CASSPVPDSSYEQYF
TRBV30,TRBJ1-3,-,-,TGTGCCTGGAGGGAGCTTGTCTATTCTGGAAACACCATATATTTT,CAWRELVYSGNTIYF
TRBV6-5,TRBJ2-7,-,-,TGTGCCAGCAGCCAGGGTGGCTCCTACGAGCAGTACTTC,CASSQGGSYEQYF
TRBV9,TRBJ2-5,-,TRBD1,TGTGCCAGCAGCGCCGCCGGGACAGGGGTCCAAGAGACCCAGTACTTC,CASSAAGTGVQETQYF
TRBV9,TRBJ2-1,-,TRBD1,TGTGCCAGCAGCCGAGGACAGGGGGCTTATAATGAGCAGTTCTTC,CASSRGQGAYNEQFF
TRBV28,TRBJ2-5,-,TRBD1,TGTGCCAGCAGTTTCCCGGGACAGGGAGGAAGGGGGACCCAGTACTTC,CASSFPGQGGRGTQYF
TRBV11-2,TRBJ2-7,-,-,TGTGCCAGCAGCCTCCCAGGACAAGAGCAGTACTTC,CASSLPGQEQYF
TRBV11-2,TRBJ2-7,-,-,TGTGCCAGCCCGATTGACCCCGGACACAGCTACGAGCAGTACTTC,CASPIDPGHSYEQYF
TRBV29-1,TRBJ1-1,-,-,TGCAGCGTTGACAGGGCAAACACTGAAGCTTTCTTT,CSVDRANTEAFF
TRBV28,TRBJ1-3,-,-,TGTGCCAGCAGTTTTGATGACAGGAGACGAAACACCATATATTTT,CASSFDDRRRNTIYF
TRBV13,TRBJ1-1,once,-,TGTGCCAGCAGCTGGTGGGGAGCGACTGAAGCTTTCTTT,CASSWWGATEAFF
TRBV2,TRBJ1-4,-,TRBD1,TGTGCCAGCAGAGTACAGGGGGCGCATGAAAAACTGTTTTTT,CASRVQGAHEKLFF
TRBV12-3/TRBV12-4,TRBJ2-3,-,-,TGTGCGGTCGCAGGCCCTAGCACAGATACGCAGTATTTT,CAVAGPSTDTQYF
TRBV7-2,TRBJ2-5,-,TRBD2,TGTGCCAGCAGCCCCGGACTAGCGGGGGGAGAGACCCAGTACTTC,CASSPGLAGGETQYF
TRBV6-6,TRBJ2-7,-,TRBD2,TGTGCCAGCAGTCCCATGGTGGCGGGGGGTGTTCTGGACGAGCAGTACTTC,CASSPMVAGGVLDEQYF
TRBV6-5,TRBJ1-4,once,-,TGTGCCAGCAGTTCCCCAGGGATGGCGAATGAAAAACTGTTTTTT,CASSSPGMANEKLFF
TRBV19,TRBJ2-3,-,TRBD1,TGTGCCAGTAAACAGGGGCCTGGCACAGATACGCAGTATTTT,CASKQGPGTDTQYF
TRBV5-6,TRBJ2-7,-,TRBD1,TGTGCCAGCAGCTTAATCGGACAGGGCGACTACGAGCAGTACTTC,CASSLIGQGDYEQYF
TRBV5-1,TRBJ2-1,-,TRBD2,TGCGCCAGCAGCTTACCCGGGACTAGCGTAGGGGGTGAGCAGTTCTTC,CASSLPGTSVGGEQFF
TRBV9,TRBJ1-1,-,TRBD1,TGTGCCAGCAGTGCCGGACAGGGATTGGGGAAGAACACTGAAGCTTTCTTT,CASSAGQGLGKNTEAFF
TRBV9,TRBJ2-1,once,-,TGTGCCAGCAGCGTTCCCGGAGGCTCCTACAATGAGCAGTTCTTC,CASSVPGGSYNEQFF
TRBV6-5,TRBJ2-7,once,-,TGTGCCAGCAGTTCCCTTAGCCAGACCTACGAGCAGTACTTC,CASSSLSQTYEQYF
TRBV9,TRBJ1-2,-,-,TGTGCCAGCAGCGAGGGGGGAGGGGACTATGGCTACACCTTC,CASSEGGGDYGYTF
TRBV5-1,TRBJ1-1,-,-,TGCGCCAGCAGCCTACAGGGTGTGCAAGGTGAAGCTTTCTTT,CASSLQGVQGEAFF
TRBV11-3,TRBJ2-3,-,TRBD2,TGTGCCAGCAGCTTAGGGCGCGGGGGGGCTACTAGCACAGATACGCAGTATTTT,CASSLGRGGATSTDTQYF
TRBV9,TRBJ2-7,-,-,TGTGCCAGCAGCGTTGGGGGGGCCGTCTCCGAGCAGTACTTC,CASSVGGAVSEQYF
TRBV6-5,TRBJ2-5,-,TRBD2,TGTGCCAGCATCCGAGCGGGGGGGCAATTGGAGACCCAGTACTTC,CASIRAGGQLETQYF
TRBV28,TRBJ1-2,-,-,TGTGCCAGCAGCCCGGGGGGCAGGGAGAACTATGGCTACACCTTC,CASSPGGRENYGYTF
TRBV21-1,TRBJ1-1,-,-,TGTGCCAGCATGACAGCCTTGAACACTGAAGCTTTCTTT,CASMTALNTEAFF
TRBV7-6,TRBJ2-2,once,TRBD1,TGTGCCAGCAGCTTAAGGCCCGGGACAGGGAACACCGGGGAGCTGTTTTTT,CASSLRPGTGNTGELFF
TRBV2,TRBJ1-2,few,-,TGTGCCAGCAGTACAGGGTTGTCTAACTATGGCTACACCTTC,CASSTGLSNYGYTF
TRBV4-3,TRBJ1-2,-,-,TGCGCCAGCAGCCCGTGGGGACTGGGTAACTATGGCTACACCTTC,CASSPWGLGNYGYTF
TRBV14,TRBJ2-5,-,TRBD2,TGTGCCAGCAGCCAAGAGATCGGTAGCGGGAACCAAGAGACCCAGTACTTC,CASSQEIGSGNQETQYF
TRBV6-5,TRBJ2-7,-,TRBD1,TGTGCCAGCAGAACGACAGGGGGAGAGCAGTACTTC,CASRTTGGEQYF
TRBV9,TRBJ1-3,once,-,TGTGCCAGCAGCGATACTGGTGGAAACACCATATATTTT,CASSDTGGNTIYF
TRBV4-1,TRBJ1-1,-,-,TGCGCCAGCAGCCATAGACGGGCGGAGGGGCCGAACACTGAAGCTTTCTTT,CASSHRRAEGPNTEAFF